Here is one T cell receptor (beta chain) with its context. This sample is part of a study of T-cell memory formation after mild COVID-19. Background on the study: The two donors had largely donor-specific TCR clusters.

TCRdb redid the calling of the 5' RACE reads with MiXCR, one entry per CDR3 protein. The top ten hold approximately 8.1% of the sample, which has approximately 440,000 distinct CDR3 sequences, around 19% seen once. The V segment lost 5 bases and the J segment 8 bases; nucleotides outside the gene matches: 7. CDR3 size: 12 residues. Per germline, CDR1 SQVTM and CDR2 ANQGSEA. The source is an adult woman who had mild COVID-19 (a few samples of this study predate the infection). Cell type and time point are not known. V usage is TRBV29-1 and J usage is TRBJ1-2, with 8 bases that match TRBD1. The sequencing input was PBMCs or a T cell subset sorted from them (not recorded which). CDR3 loop: CSVQAGGDGYTF. In nucleotides, the CDR3 is TGCAGCGTTCAGGCAGGGGGCGACGGCTACACCTTC.